These 8 T cell receptor beta chains were all obtained from the same sample, sequenced in a study of identical twins. One entry per CDR3 protein results from TCRdb running MiXCR on the 5' RACE reads. The table shows some 660,000 distinct CDR3 sequences, with roughly 8% occurring only once. These sequences were also reported in another study, on yellow fever vaccine responses in identical twins.

The material sequenced was PBMCs. The receptors were sampled from a young woman in good health.

This clonotype was seen ten or more times. The chain employs TRBV5-1 and TRBJ2-3; weak D call: TRBD2 (6 bases). Trimming removed 0 bases at V and 2 bases at J, with 13 bases between. Looked up from germline, CDR1 is SGHRS and CDR2 is YFSETQ. This CDR3 has 16 amino acids. The CDR3 sequence is CASSLDGGVLTDTQYF. CDR3 in DNA: TGCGCCAGCAGCTTGGATGGCGGGGTCCTCACAGATACGCAGTATTTT.

In its sample, this clonotype was seen a few times. The chain joins TRBV18 to TRBJ1-2; the match to TRBD1 covers 7 bases. With 0 bases clipped from V and 5 bases from J, the junction kept 6 bases outside the gene matches. Germline V gene data show CDR1 as KGHSH and CDR2 as LQKENI. CDR3 length equals 15 residues. The CDR3: CASSPPTGDWYGYTF. The CDR3 nucleotides are TGTGCCAGCTCACCACCTACAGGGGATTGGTATGGCTACACCTTC.

This clonotype was recorded many times. This chain links TRBV20-1 with TRBJ2-7; D uncertain. Germline CDR1 DFQATT, CDR2 SNEGSKA (reference sequence). The V end was cut by 0 bases, the J end by 4 bases, with 4 bases between. This CDR3 is 11 amino acids long. The CDR3 region has the DNA TGCAGTGCTAGAGATCAGTACGAGCAGTACTTC. Protein product: CSARDQYEQYF.

This clonotype was seen a handful of times. J is TRBJ2-1 and V is TRBV7-9; 7 bases line up with TRBD2. Germline CDR1 and CDR2: SEHNR and FQNEAQ (reference sequence). With V trimmed by 7 bases and J by 8 bases, 8 bases remained unmatched. The CDR3 covers 13 residues. CDR3 residues: CASTFSGLDEQFF. CDR3 bases: TGTGCCAGCACCTTTAGCGGGCTCGATGAGCAGTTCTTC.

The rearrangement uses TRBV4-3 and TRBJ2-1, with 8 bases fitting TRBD2. There are 16 residues in the CDR3. V dropped 5 bases and J dropped 4; count of bases not matched to a gene: 10. In germline, CDR1 is LGHNA, CDR2 YSLEER. Here the CDR3 DNA reads TGCGCCAGCAGCGCGAGTAGCGGGGTTATATACAATGAGCAGTTCTTC. It translates to CASSASSGVIYNEQFF.

The chain links TRBV4-3 to TRBJ2-3; D gene unclear. The CDR3 contains 12 residues. V dropped 6 bases and J dropped 6 bases, with 10 bases sitting between them. Germline V CDR1 and CDR2: LGHNA, YSLEER. DNA of the CDR3: TGCGCCAGCAGGGACCCCATGGATACGCAGTATTTT. Its translation: CASRDPMDTQYF.

The rearrangement joins TRBV4-2 to TRBJ2-3; 13 positions agree with TRBD2. CDR3 length equals 16 residues. In germline, CDR1 is LGHNA, CDR2 YNFKEQ. The ends lost 0 bases at V and 15 bases at J; junction bases unmatched: 12. This CDR3 is CASSQETSGRISATYF. DNA for the CDR3: TGTGCCAGCAGCCAAGAGACTAGCGGGAGGATATCGGCCACCTATTTT.

This clonotype was counted at least ten times. V is TRBV29-1 and J is TRBJ2-7; no firm D call. Trimming removed 0 bases at V and 2 bases at J, with 11 bases between. There are 14 residues in the CDR3. Germline V lookup: CDR1 SQVTM, CDR2 ANQGSEA. CDR3 DNA: TGCAGCGTTGAAGATCGTTTAGGAGCCTACGAGCAGTACTTC. This sequence encodes CSVEDRLGAYEQYF.